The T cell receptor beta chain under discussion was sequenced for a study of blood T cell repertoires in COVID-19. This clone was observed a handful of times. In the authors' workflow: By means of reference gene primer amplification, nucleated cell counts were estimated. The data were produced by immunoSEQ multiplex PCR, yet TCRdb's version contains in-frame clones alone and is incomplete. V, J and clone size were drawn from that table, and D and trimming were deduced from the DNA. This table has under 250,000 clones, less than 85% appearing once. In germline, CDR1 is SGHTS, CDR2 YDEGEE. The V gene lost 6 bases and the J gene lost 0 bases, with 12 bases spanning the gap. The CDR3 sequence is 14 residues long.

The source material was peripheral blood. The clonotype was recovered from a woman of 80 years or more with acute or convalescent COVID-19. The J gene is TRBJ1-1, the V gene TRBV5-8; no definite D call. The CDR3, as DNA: TGTGCCAGCACCTCCGGGAGGATGAACACTGAAGCTTTCTTT. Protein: CASTSGRMNTEAFF.